The source of this T cell receptor (beta chain) is a study of T cell responses to AZD1222 COVID-19 vaccine. General study points: With dominance at 160-218 and 743-854, vaccine-associated CD4 TCRs spanned spike.

Here immunoSEQ multiplex PCR was the method, and the copy in TCRdb shows in-frame clones only, minus some. The sample holds 89,000 or so clones, approximately 90% seen once. The CDR3 length is 15 residues. Trimming removed 4 bases at V and 3 bases at J, with 13 bases between. Germline V gives CDR1 SGDLS, CDR2 YYNGEE. As for this clone: As yet, its antigen is unknown.

The input for sequencing was peripheral blood, taken 28 days after the second AZD1222 dose. This chain joins TRBV9 and TRBJ1-4; unclear D gene. The receptor was isolated from an adult who received the AZD1222 COVID-19 vaccine. The CDR3 reads CASSPTLTPNEKLFF. For the CDR3, the DNA is TGTGCCAGCAGCCCTACCCTAACACCTAATGAAAAACTGTTTTTT.